A selection of T cell receptor beta chains follows, all from one sample in a study of shared clonotypes between healthy human individuals. Clones were sequenced by immunoSEQ multiplex PCR, and TCRdb holds only the in-frame ones, with some missing. In the table there are about 2 million clones, about 95% of which are singletons. Sequenced sample: naive CD8+ T cells sorted from blood. The receptors shown here come from a young man in good health. Both conserved end residues are part of each CDR3. D genes are given only for firm matches. Clone size, where shown, is once, few, many, or a class for clones that have expanded.

v_gene	abundance	j_gene	d_gene	CDR3nt	CDR3aa
TRBV11-2	-	TRBJ2-7	-	TGTGCCAGCAGCTTAGAATGGGCGGGGGCTGGCGAGCAGTACTTC	CASSLEWAGAGEQYF
TRBV10-3	-	TRBJ2-2	TRBD2	TGTGCCATCCTCAGGGAGGGCCTAGCGGGGGGAAGTGCCGGGGAGCTGTTTTTT	CAILREGLAGGSAGELFF
TRBV30	few	TRBJ1-3	-	TGTGCCTGGAGTAGCCTTGGAAACACCATATATTTT	CAWSSLGNTIYF
TRBV6-5	-	TRBJ1-2	-	TGTGCCAGCAGTTACTCGACCATCAGGGGCTACACCTTC	CASSYSTIRGYTF
TRBV7-9	once	TRBJ2-7	-	TGTGCCAGCAGCCTATCCTCGGGCGAGCAGTACTTC	CASSLSSGEQYF
TRBV6-1	-	TRBJ1-1	-	TGTGGCGCACAGTGGGGCACTGAAGCTTTCTTT	CGAQWGTEAFF
TRBV7-8	-	TRBJ2-7	-	TGTGCCAGCAGCTTCTTTGGCGCCAGCTCCTACGAGCAGTACTTC	CASSFFGASSYEQYF
TRBV27	-	TRBJ2-1	TRBD2	TGTGCCAGCAGTTACCGCGGGAGGTCGTTTAATGAGCAGTTCTTC	CASSYRGRSFNEQFF
TRBV4-3	-	TRBJ1-2	TRBD1	TGCGCCAGCAGCCACGACGACTCCGGGACAGGAGCTAACTATGGCTACACCTTC	CASSHDDSGTGANYGYTF
TRBV30	-	TRBJ1-1	-	TGTGCCTGGGCTGTGCGGGGCGGCACTGAAGCTTTCTTT	CAWAVRGGTEAFF
TRBV2	-	TRBJ1-1	TRBD1	TGTGCCAGCAGCCTGGACAGGGGGGGCACTGAAGCTTTCTTT	CASSLDRGGTEAFF
TRBV27	-	TRBJ2-7	-	TGTGCCAGCAGTTTATATGGAAACTCCTACGAGCAGTACTTC	CASSLYGNSYEQYF
TRBV19	-	TRBJ1-1	-	TGTGCCAGTAGTATTCCGGGCCTAACTGAAGCTTTCTTT	CASSIPGLTEAFF
TRBV10-1	-	TRBJ2-3	-	TGCGCCAGCAGTGAGGACTACCTCGATACGCAGTATTTT	CASSEDYLDTQYF
TRBV19	few	TRBJ1-5	TRBD1	TGTGCCAGTAGACCAGGACAGGGGAGCCAGCCCCAGCATTTT	CASRPGQGSQPQHF
TRBV2	-	TRBJ2-1	-	TGTGCCAGCAGGGACGCCCTAACTTATCTCCACTCCTACAATGAGCAGTTCTTC	CASRDALTYLHSYNEQFF
TRBV6-5	-	TRBJ1-2	-	TGTGCCAGCAGCCCCGCCCCACCGGTTCCGTACACCTTC	CASSPAPPVPYTF
TRBV7-7	-	TRBJ2-5	-	TGTGCTAGCAGCCCTGATCCTGGGAGTGCGTTACAAGAGACCCAGTACTTC	CASSPDPGSALQETQYF
TRBV27	-	TRBJ2-5	-	TGTGCCAGCAGTTTATTCGGAACGCAACAAGAGACCCAGTACTTC	CASSLFGTQQETQYF
TRBV6-1	-	TRBJ1-1	TRBD1	TGTGCCAGCAGTGAATTGACAGGGGTAGGCACTGAAGCTTTCTTT	CASSELTGVGTEAFF
TRBV7-2	once	TRBJ2-5	-	TGTGCCAGCAGCTTAGTTACGGGAGTGGAGACCCAGTACTTC	CASSLVTGVETQYF
TRBV28	-	TRBJ2-7	-	TGTGCCAGTACAGGGGCGGGGGAGACCTACGAGCAGTACTTC	CASTGAGETYEQYF
TRBV18	-	TRBJ1-4	-	TGTGCCAGCTCACCAGAAATCGGTGAAAAACTGTTTTTT	CASSPEIGEKLFF
TRBV5-8	-	TRBJ2-1	-	TGTGCCAGCAGCTCCTTCAGCTCCTACAATGAGCAGTTCTTC	CASSSFSSYNEQFF
TRBV7-2	-	TRBJ2-2	-	TGTGCCAGCAGCGGTACAGGGTGGGCCGGGGAGCTGTTTTTT	CASSGTGWAGELFF
TRBV7-8	-	TRBJ2-5	-	TGTGCCAGCAGCTTAGGTGGCCAATACCAAGAGACCCAGTACTTC	CASSLGGQYQETQYF
TRBV5-1	-	TRBJ1-2	-	TGCGCCAGTAGGACAGATCCTAACTATGGCTACACCTTC	CASRTDPNYGYTF